In its sample, the clone carrying this T cell receptor (beta chain) was seen many times. Its antigen is not known. Germline CDR1 and CDR2: MNHEY and SMNVEV (reference sequence). The CDR3 has 14 residues. V was trimmed by 11 bases and J by 0 bases, leaving 11 bases between them. The sample originates from a study of response to subunit inactivated influenza vaccine. The study's findings and limits: A suggestion made by the authors is that each seasonal influenza vaccination recruits few new T cells.

TCRdb independently ran MiXCR on the RT-PCR reads; one entry per CDR3 protein. Among a few hundred thousand distinct CDR3 sequences, around 15% were seen once, and the ten largest hold 8.5% to 14%. The clonotype comes from a man between 50 and 59 years old who received an inactivated influenza vaccine. The sequences come from PBMCs from blood, collected 12 days after vaccination. The chain combines TRBV27 with TRBJ2-6; D is undetermined. This CDR3 is CASCTNSGANVLTF. Here the CDR3 DNA reads TGTGCCTCCTGCACCAACTCTGGGGCCAACGTCCTGACTTTC.